This T cell receptor beta chain was recovered during a study of T cell responses to AZD1222 COVID-19 vaccine. CDR1 SGDLS and CDR2 YYNGEE come from the germline V gene. Deletions cut 0 bases from V and 4 bases from J, with 17 bases between. This CDR3 has 16 residues. About this clone: Its antigen remains unidentified.

Whole-study results and caveats: White British ancestry dominated among donors, who included more females, and clonal diversity was possibly underestimated.

Profiled with immunoSEQ multiplex PCR; TCRdb holds only in-frame clones, not every one. The sample carries 100,000 or so clones, 87% recorded once. The V and J genes are TRBV9 and TRBJ2-7, with D possibly TRBD1 on 5 matching bases. This receptor was obtained from an adult in good health. Sequenced material: peripheral blood, taken on day 0 of MenACWY control vaccination. The CDR3: CASSVGGDPIPYEQYF. CDR3 nucleotides: TGTGCCAGCAGCGTAGGGGGCGACCCTATACCATACGAGCAGTACTTC.